This T cell receptor beta chain was captured in a study of T-cell reconstitution after alpha-beta-depleted transplantation in children. A TCRbeta library incorporating unique molecular identifiers was prepared. MiXCR was run by TCRdb on the PCR reads, yielding one entry per CDR3 protein. Here the sample spans 750,000 to 950,000 distinct CDR3 sequences, approximately 15% being singletons. This clonotype came up many times. Its antigen is currently unknown. Whole-study findings and limits: One year after transplant, T-cell counts and diversity came mostly from newly produced T cells. As was reported, about two months after transplant, alpha-beta T cells came from several hundred expanded graft clones. Recipient T cells and thymic progenitors that survived were the source of the high TCRbeta diversity seen at day 60 in some patients.

Sequencing was performed on PBMCs, mostly from graft donor cells, taken 360 days after TCRalphabeta/CD19-depleted stem cell transplant. This sequence originates from a male patient younger than 18 who had a stem cell transplant for acute lymphoblastic leukemia, so the T cells may come from the graft donor.

The CDR3 sequence is CASSLRTGPYGTDTQYF. The CDR3 DNA reads TGTGCCAGCAGCCTACGGACAGGCCCCTACGGCACAGATACGCAGTATTTT. This chain links TRBV7-3 with TRBJ2-3, with TRBD1 matching over 7 bases. The trim removed 5 bases at V and 1 base at J, leaving 12 bases unmatched. The CDR3 contains 17 residues. Per the germline V gene, CDR1 is SGHTA and CDR2 is FQGTGA.